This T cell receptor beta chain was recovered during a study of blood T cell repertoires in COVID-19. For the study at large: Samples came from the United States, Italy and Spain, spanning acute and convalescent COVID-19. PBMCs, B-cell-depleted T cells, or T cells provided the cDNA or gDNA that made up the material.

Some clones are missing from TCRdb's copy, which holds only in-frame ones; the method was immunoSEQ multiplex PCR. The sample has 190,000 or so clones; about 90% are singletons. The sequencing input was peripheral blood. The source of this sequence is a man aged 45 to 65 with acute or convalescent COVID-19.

The CDR3 sequence: CASSLDRVYEQFF. The CDR3 DNA is TGCGCCAGCAGCTTGGATCGTGTCTATGAGCAGTTCTTC. The chain employs TRBV5-1 and TRBJ2-1, with D hard to call. Between the trimmed V and J ends, which lost 0 bases and 8 bases, there was a span of 9 bases. The CDR3 has 13 amino acids. Per the germline V gene, CDR1 is SGHRS and CDR2 is YFSETQ.